This TCR beta chain emerged from a study of blood T cell repertoires in COVID-19. Background on the study: From T cells, B-cell-depleted T cells, or PBMCs came the material, which was cDNA or gDNA.

TCRdb keeps only in-frame clones here, not all; method: immunoSEQ multiplex PCR. Altogether about 160,000 clones are present, around 85% being singletons, with the ten largest covering approximately 3%. Trimming stripped 4 bases from V and 7 bases from J, with 13 bases between. Germline values: CDR1 LNHDA, CDR2 SQIVND (reference sequence). CDR3 length equals 14 residues. The sample taken for sequencing was peripheral blood. The genes are TRBV19 and TRBJ1-4; a weak D match, TRBD1 (5 bases). The receptor was isolated from a human donor with acute or convalescent COVID-19. The donor label of this sample is uncertain. CDR3 bases: TGTGCCAGTAGTACCGACAGTCGGAGTGAAAAACTGTTTTTT. This codes for CASSTDSRSEKLFF.